This passage covers 27 T cell receptor beta chains from one sample sequenced in a study of T cells in Graves' hyperthyroidism and ophthalmopathy. Amplification yielded TCR beta CDR3 regions, with RNA transcripts as the source. TCR CDR3 regions were first amplified by RT-PCR with HTBI primers. MiXCR was run by TCRdb on the multiplex PCR reads, yielding one entry per CDR3 protein. The sample consists of hundreds of thousands of distinct CDR3 sequences, 14% of them appearing once. The sequenced material came from blood. All receptors come from a woman under 30 with Graves' hyperthyroidism.

This clonotype showed up many times. The chain couples TRBV4-3 to TRBJ1-2; perhaps TRBD1 as D (6 bases). The V end lost 4 bases, the J end lost 4 bases, and 16 bases lay between the germline ends. The CDR3 has 15 amino acids. Germline V gene data show CDR1 as LGHNA and CDR2 as YSLEER. CDR3 region: CASSPNPRGGYGYTF. In DNA form, the CDR3 reads TGCGCCAGCAGCCCGAACCCCAGGGGAGGCTATGGCTACACCTTC.

The chain is built from TRBV12-3 or TRBV12-4 and TRBJ1-3; 7 nucleotides match TRBD1. The trim removed 6 bases at V and 3 bases at J, leaving 8 bases unmatched. The CDR3 is made up of 15 amino acids. The CDR3 spells CASSSLTGVGNTIYF. DNA of the CDR3: TGTGCCAGCAGCTCCTTAACAGGGGTTGGAAACACCATATATTTT.

In this sample, this clonotype turned up many times. The chain has TRBV9 and TRBJ2-1, with 8 bases that match TRBD1. The germline gives CDR1 SGDLS, CDR2 YYNGEE. V trimming: 0 bases; J trimming: 5 bases; junction bases outside the gene matches: 10. This CDR3 contains 17 residues. The CDR3 nucleotides are TGTGCCAGCAGCGTAGTCTCAAGGACAGGGCACGACAATGAGCAGTTCTTC. Its protein is CASSVVSRTGHDNEQFF.

This clonotype was detected a few times. The chain combines TRBV20-1 with TRBJ2-7; D is possibly TRBD1 (8 bases). This CDR3 spans 13 amino acids. The V end was cut by 5 bases, the J end by 4 bases, with 15 bases between. CDR1 is DFQATT, CDR2 SNEGSKA, per germline (reference sequence). The CDR3 DNA follows: TGCAGTGCTGACTACAGGGGGGGGTACGAGCAGTACTTC. It codes for CSADYRGGYEQYF.

The genes are TRBV4-3 and TRBJ2-3, with TRBD2 matching 9 bases. Germline trimming cut 0 bases from V and 3 bases from J; bases unmatched to any gene: 7. Germline V gene lookup returns CDR1 LGHNA and CDR2 YSLEER. This CDR3 has 17 amino acids. CDR3 amino acids: CASSQESVAGVTDTQYF. DNA of the CDR3: TGCGCCAGCAGCCAAGAGTCGGTAGCGGGAGTGACAGATACGCAGTATTTT.

The table lists this clonotype with many counts. The chain recombines TRBV3-1 with TRBJ1-1, with D perhaps matching TRBD1 (6 bases). Germline CDR1 reads LGHDT; CDR2 reads YNNKEL (reference sequence). V shed 4 bases and J shed 6 bases, with 18 bases lying between them. CDR3 length: 15 amino acids. The CDR3 DNA is TGTGCCAGCAGCCGGGAGGGGGGCGGAATCTCTGAAGCTTTCTTT. Translating gives CASSREGGGISEAFF.

This clonotype was detected many times. The chain has TRBV2 and TRBJ1-1; TRBD1 is a possible D gene (5 bases). CDR1 SNHLY and CDR2 FYNNEI come from the germline V gene. V dropped 4 bases and J dropped 6 bases, with 9 bases sitting between them. The CDR3 spans 12 residues. DNA for the CDR3: TGTGCCAGCAGTGTGGGGGTTCCTGAAGCTTTCTTT. This encodes CASSVGVPEAFF.

This clonotype occurred once. CDR3 residues: CAIRAGQVLYSGANVLTF. CDR3 nucleotides: TGTGCCATCAGAGCCGGACAGGTTTTATATTCTGGGGCCAACGTCCTGACTTTC. The V and J genes are TRBV10-3 and TRBJ2-6; 7 bases are shared with TRBD1. Unmatched junction bases numbered 12, after V lost 6 bases and J lost 1 base. CDR3 length: 18 residues. Per germline, CDR1 ENHRY and CDR2 SYGVKD.

This clonotype was observed many times. The chain is built from TRBV27 and TRBJ2-1, with 9 bases lining up with TRBD2. The CDR3 sequence is 13 residues long. Germline CDR1 MNHEY, CDR2 SMNVEV (reference sequence). Unmatched junction bases numbered 3, after V lost 2 bases and J lost 10 bases. The CDR3 DNA sequence: TGTGCCAGCAGTTTAGGAAGCGGGAGGGAGCAGTTCTTC. Its protein product is CASSLGSGREQFF.

This clonotype was recorded at least ten times. CDR3 in amino acids: CASTLTGELFF. The CDR3 DNA is TGTGCCAGCACCCTCACCGGGGAGCTGTTTTTT. The chain couples TRBV6-2 or TRBV6-3 to TRBJ2-2; D remains ambiguous. The CDR3 covers 11 residues. Germline V gene sequence: CDR1 MNHEY, CDR2 SVGEGT. Trimming stripped 7 bases from V and 4 bases from J, with 4 bases between.

This clonotype was picked up a small number of times. The chain combines TRBV2 with TRBJ1-4; no firm D call. From germline, CDR1 is SNHLY and CDR2 FYNNEI. The V gene lost 4 bases and the J gene lost 5 bases, with 11 bases spanning the gap. The CDR3 has 14 residues. The CDR3: CASSARGRNEKLFF. CDR3 DNA sequence: TGTGCCAGCAGTGCGCGAGGTCGGAATGAAAAACTGTTTTTT.

The chain carries TRBV6-1 and TRBJ1-5, with D perhaps TRBD1 (6 bases). CDR1 is MNHNS and CDR2 is SASEGT in the germline V gene. The V gene lost 9 bases and the J gene lost 4 bases, with 19 bases spanning the gap. The length of the CDR3 is 15 residues. DNA of the CDR3: TGTGCCAGTAAATCGTACAGGGAACGGAATCAGCCCCAGCATTTT. Translating it yields CASKSYRERNQPQHF.

This chain connects TRBV5-1 to TRBJ2-2; no firm D call. CDR1 and CDR2 (germline): SGHRS, YFSETQ. V gave up 4 bases and J gave up 2 bases, with 12 bases separating them. This CDR3 comprises 15 residues. The CDR3 nucleotides are TGCGCCAGCAGCCCGACCCCGTTAAACACCGGGGAGCTGTTTTTT. Translating it yields CASSPTPLNTGELFF.

This clonotype was seen a handful of times. The chain combines TRBV11-3 with TRBJ1-4; D uncertain. This CDR3 spans 13 amino acids. CDR1 is SGHNT, CDR2 YENEEA, per germline. Between the trimmed V and J ends, which lost 6 bases and 6 bases, there was a span of 11 bases. DNA for the CDR3: TGTGCCAGCAGAGCCCGCCTAGATGAAAAACTGTTTTTT. It yields the protein CASRARLDEKLFF.

This chain links TRBV6-1 with TRBJ1-4, with D tentatively TRBD1 (6 bases). This CDR3 has 15 residues. Trimming cost V 11 bases and J 0 bases, with 16 bases left between them. Germline V CDR1 and CDR2: MNHNS, SASEGT. CDR3 nucleotides: TGTGCCTCGAAGGGGGGCCGAGCAACTAATGAAAAACTGTTTTTT. Protein sequence: CASKGGRATNEKLFF.

There are a few counts of this clonotype. The CDR3 DNA reads as TGTGCCAGCAGCGGACGAGGATTTGGCTACACCTTC. This sequence encodes CASSGRGFGYTF. The chain employs TRBV3-1 and TRBJ1-2, with D unresolved. The CDR3 has 12 residues. Germline assignment: CDR1 LGHDT and CDR2 YNNKEL (reference sequence). Deletions cut 5 bases from V and 7 bases from J, with 11 bases between.

This clonotype was seen ten or more times. The CDR3 DNA sequence: TGCAGTGCTAGAGGGCTAGCGGGAGGGGAAGAGACCCAGTACTTC. Protein product: CSARGLAGGEETQYF. The chain has TRBV20-1 and TRBJ2-5; 12 bases line up with TRBD2. CDR1 is DFQATT and CDR2 is SNEGSKA in the germline V gene (reference sequence). This CDR3 region has 15 residues. V gave up 1 base and J gave up 3 bases; unmatched junction bases: 3.

The V gene is TRBV4-1, the J gene TRBJ2-7; 12 positions match TRBD2. The germline V gene encodes CDR1 MGHRA and CDR2 YSYEKL. Trimming took 2 bases from V and 5 from J; bases not matched to a gene: 4. The CDR3 loop spans 15 amino acids. DNA for the CDR3: TGCGCCAGCAGCCAACTACTAGCGGGGGGCGACGAGCAGTACTTC. Its translation is CASSQLLAGGDEQYF.

This clonotype was picked up many times. The chain joins TRBV30 to TRBJ1-1; D gene ambiguous. Germline V gives CDR1 GTSNPN, CDR2 SVGIG (reference sequence). The CDR3 runs 13 residues. Deletions cut 0 bases from V and 1 base from J, with 6 bases between. In DNA, the CDR3 is TGTGCCTGGAGTGTAGACTGGAACACTGAAGCTTTCTTT. This encodes CAWSVDWNTEAFF.

V usage is TRBV6-2 or TRBV6-3 and J usage is TRBJ2-7; 7 bases align to TRBD1. Germline V lookup: CDR1 MNHEY, CDR2 SVGEGT. J gave up 1 base and V 6 bases, and 9 bases lay outside the gene matches. There are 15 residues in the CDR3. CDR3 DNA sequence: TGTGCCAGCAGCTACCAGGGACAGAAGTCCTACGAGCAGTACTTC. Protein: CASSYQGQKSYEQYF.

This clonotype was seen at least ten times. The J gene is TRBJ1-2, the V gene TRBV10-2; unclear D gene. CDR3 length equals 13 residues. The V and J ends lost 3 bases and 6 bases respectively, with 11 bases between them. CDR1 is WSHSY and CDR2 is SAAADI in the germline V gene. The CDR3 here is CASSESRGHGYTF. The CDR3 DNA sequence: TGCGCCAGCAGTGAAAGCCGAGGGCATGGCTACACCTTC.

This chain links TRBV20-1 with TRBJ2-7, with 7 bases aligning to TRBD1. CDR3 length: 14 amino acids. Per germline, CDR1 DFQATT and CDR2 SNEGSKA (reference sequence). The J segment lost 2 bases and the V segment lost 0 bases, leaving 4 bases of the junction unmatched. The CDR3 bases are TGCAGTGCTAGAGATTTACAGGGGACCTACGAGCAGTACTTC. It is translated as CSARDLQGTYEQYF.

This clonotype was seen many times. The chain couples TRBV28 to TRBJ2-1, with no clear D. CDR1 and CDR2 (germline): MDHEN, SYDVKM. V shed 1 base and J shed 7 bases, with 26 bases lying between them. This CDR3 spans 19 amino acids. The CDR3 region is CASSLLIRQGLNLGNEQFF. DNA for the CDR3: TGTGCCAGCAGTTTATTAATCCGCCAAGGGTTGAATTTGGGGAATGAGCAGTTCTTC.

In this sample, this clonotype turned up many times. J is TRBJ1-1 and V is TRBV2; D unresolved. Germline V CDR1 and CDR2: SNHLY, FYNNEI. Trimming shortened V by 7 bases and J by 0 bases, and 18 bases separated the two germline ends. The CDR3 spans 16 residues. CDR3 sequence: CASNLTPTAMNTEAFF. CDR3 bases: TGTGCCAGCAACCTCACGCCCACAGCCATGAACACTGAAGCTTTCTTT. The full variable domain, rest sourced from reference TRBV2 and TRBJ1-1, is EPEVTQTPSHQVTQMGQEVILRCVPISNHLYFYWYRQILGQKVEFLVSFYNNEISEKSEIFDDQFSVERPDGSNFTLKIRSTKLEDSAMYFCASNLTPTAMNTEAFFGQGTRLTVV.

The chain uses TRBV6-5 and TRBJ1-2, with D possibly being TRBD1 (5 bases). Trimming took off 2 bases at V and 8 bases at J, with 33 bases between the two ends. Germline CDR1 and CDR2: MNHEY and SVGAGI. This CDR3 is 20 amino acids long. The CDR3 sequence is CASSYRVYLRWDGRGRGYTF. The CDR3 DNA follows: TGTGCCAGCAGTTACCGCGTCTATCTACGATGGGACGGCCGGGGAAGGGGCTACACCTTC.

This clonotype was counted ten times or more. The chain uses TRBV24-1 and TRBJ2-1; the D is unclear. This CDR3 is built from 16 residues. Germline-derived CDR1 and CDR2 are KGHDR and SFDVKD. Trimming shortened V by 4 bases and J by 6 bases, and 18 bases separated the two germline ends. In DNA, the CDR3 is TGTGCCACCAGTGACCCTTCGCATGGGAATTCCAATGAGCAGTTCTTC. Translation: CATSDPSHGNSNEQFF.

The V gene is TRBV7-3, the J gene TRBJ2-3; 12 bases fit TRBD1. Trimming cost V 2 bases and J 5 bases; bases outside gene matches: 5. The length of the CDR3 is 16 residues. Germline V gives CDR1 SGHTA, CDR2 FQGTGA. CDR3 coding DNA: TGTGCCAGCAGCTTAGGGGGACAGGGGGCTAAAGATACGCAGTATTTT. Its protein is CASSLGGQGAKDTQYF.